One sample yielded the 6 T cell receptor beta chains listed below, sequenced in a study of T-cell reconstitution after alpha-beta-depleted transplantation in children. A TCRbeta library incorporating unique molecular identifiers was prepared. TCRdb recomputed calls from the PCR reads with MiXCR, one row per CDR3 protein. In the table there are fewer than 700,000 distinct CDR3 sequences, 23% of which are singletons. This material consisted of PBMCs, mostly from graft donor cells, taken 360 days after TCRalphabeta/CD19-depleted stem cell transplant. These receptors were taken from a boy younger than two who had a stem cell transplant for acute myeloid leukemia, so the T cells may come from the graft donor.

There are many counts of this clonotype. The rearrangement uses TRBV29-1 and TRBJ2-2, with a weak D call TRBD1 (6 bases). Germline lookup yields CDR1 SQVTM and CDR2 ANQGSEA. The CDR3 loop spans 13 amino acids. Trimming stripped 7 bases from V and 0 bases from J, with 9 bases between. This CDR3 is CSAGTPNTGELFF. The CDR3 DNA sequence: TGCAGCGCTGGGACACCGAACACCGGGGAGCTGTTTTTT.

There are a few counts of this clonotype. The chain uses TRBV20-1 and TRBJ2-7, with D possibly being TRBD2 (6 bases). V gave up 5 bases and J gave up 2 bases, with 13 bases separating them. CDR3 length equals 13 residues. Germline values: CDR1 DFQATT, CDR2 SNEGSKA (reference sequence). The CDR3 region is CSALWDSPYEQYV. CDR3 nucleotide sequence: TGCAGTGCTCTGTGGGACTCCCCCTACGAGCAGTACGTC.

This rearrangement joins TRBV5-6 to TRBJ2-5; D is perhaps TRBD1 (7 bases). The CDR3 has 16 residues. V was cut by 3 bases and J by 5 bases, with 20 bases left in between. Germline V gene data show CDR1 as SGHDT and CDR2 as YYEEEE. The CDR3 reads CASSSATGAAGETQYF. The CDR3 DNA reads as TGTGCCAGCAGCTCCGCTACAGGGGCGGCGGGGGAGACCCAGTACTTC.

A few counts support this clonotype. V and J are TRBV7-3 and TRBJ2-2; 14 nucleotides line up with TRBD2. V dropped 6 bases and J dropped 6; count of bases not matched to a gene: 6. The CDR3 runs to 16 residues. Per the germline V gene, CDR1 is SGHTA and CDR2 is FQGTGA. CDR3 region: CASSRLAGGPAGELFF. As DNA, the CDR3 is TGTGCCAGCAGTCGACTAGCGGGGGGGCCAGCCGGGGAGCTGTTTTTT.

The table lists this clonotype with a few counts. V is TRBV28 and J is TRBJ1-5; D possibly corresponds to TRBD1 (5 bases). Looked up from germline, CDR1 is MDHEN and CDR2 is SYDVKM. The CDR3 length is 14 residues. Between the trimmed V and J ends, which lost 2 bases and 5 bases, there was a span of 10 bases. The CDR3 reads CASSLPGNHQPQHF. The DNA of the CDR3 is TGTGCCAGCAGTTTACCAGGGAATCATCAGCCCCAGCATTTT.

This clonotype has more than one count but fewer than ten. The chain combines TRBV29-1 with TRBJ1-1; the match to TRBD1 covers 8 bases. V lost 5 bases and J lost 2; bases outside the gene matches: 10. The germline gives CDR1 SQVTM, CDR2 ANQGSEA. The CDR3 spans 15 residues. The CDR3 here is CSVLAFDRGNTEAFF. CDR3 coding DNA: TGCAGCGTTTTAGCCTTCGACAGGGGAAACACTGAAGCTTTCTTT. The full variable domain, completed using reference TRBV29-1 and TRBJ1-1, is SAVISQKPSRDICQRGTSLTIQCQVDSQVTMMFWYRQQPGQSLTLIATANQGSEATYESGFVIDKFPISRPNLTFSTLTVSNMSPEDSSIYLCSVLAFDRGNTEAFFGQGTRLTVV.